These T cell receptor beta chains were read from a single sample in a study of read filtering for tumor transcriptome and immune sequencing. TCRdb redid the calling of the reads with MiXCR, one entry per CDR3 protein. The sample gives approximately 61,000 distinct CDR3 sequences, roughly a fifth of which show up once; over 12% is in the top ten. The sequenced sample was a population of CD138-negative cells sorted from bone marrow. The receptors originated from a donor at least 40 years old with multiple myeloma. The CDR3 runs from the conserved cysteine through the conserved F or W.

v_call | cdr3_aa
TRBV28 | CASSLLRQRERGNEQFF
TRBV6-2/TRBV6-3 | CASSYLTAQGTRYF
TRBV20-1 | CSARDTRGLAGRLENNEQFF
TRBV18 | CASSPFVGDTEAFF
TRBV6-2/TRBV6-3 | CASSTNWGNQPQHF
TRBV29-1 | CSIRWGDNQPQHF
TRBV5-6 | CASSLRSLAKNIQYF
TRBV14 | CASSQYVAGELFF
TRBV14 | CASSQVSSIGGYTF
TRBV2 | CASSDFLRRSNSPLHF
TRBV12-3/TRBV12-4 | CASRVIVATGELFF
TRBV20-1 | CSARDLFGQSGHTEAFF
TRBV18 | CASSFQGNTEAFF
TRBV28 | CASRTSGTIYEQYF
TRBV20-1 | CSEGGSYNEQFF
TRBV29-1 | CSVAPPGAGTRQTQYF